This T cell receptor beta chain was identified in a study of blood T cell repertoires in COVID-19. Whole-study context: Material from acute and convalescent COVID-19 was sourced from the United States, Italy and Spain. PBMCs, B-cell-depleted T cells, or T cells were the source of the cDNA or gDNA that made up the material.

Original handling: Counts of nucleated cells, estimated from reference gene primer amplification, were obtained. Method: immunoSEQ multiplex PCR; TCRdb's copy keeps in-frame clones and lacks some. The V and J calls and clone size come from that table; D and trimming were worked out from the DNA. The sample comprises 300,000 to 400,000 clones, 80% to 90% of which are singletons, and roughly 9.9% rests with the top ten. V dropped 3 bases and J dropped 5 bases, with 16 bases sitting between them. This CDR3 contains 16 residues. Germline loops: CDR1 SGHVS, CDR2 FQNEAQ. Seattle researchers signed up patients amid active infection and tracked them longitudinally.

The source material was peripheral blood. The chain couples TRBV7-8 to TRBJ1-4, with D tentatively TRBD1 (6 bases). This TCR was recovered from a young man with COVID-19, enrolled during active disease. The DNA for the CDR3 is TGTGCCAGCAGCTTGGGCTACAGGGAAAAGAATGAAAAACTGTTTTTT. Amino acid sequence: CASSLGYREKNEKLFF.